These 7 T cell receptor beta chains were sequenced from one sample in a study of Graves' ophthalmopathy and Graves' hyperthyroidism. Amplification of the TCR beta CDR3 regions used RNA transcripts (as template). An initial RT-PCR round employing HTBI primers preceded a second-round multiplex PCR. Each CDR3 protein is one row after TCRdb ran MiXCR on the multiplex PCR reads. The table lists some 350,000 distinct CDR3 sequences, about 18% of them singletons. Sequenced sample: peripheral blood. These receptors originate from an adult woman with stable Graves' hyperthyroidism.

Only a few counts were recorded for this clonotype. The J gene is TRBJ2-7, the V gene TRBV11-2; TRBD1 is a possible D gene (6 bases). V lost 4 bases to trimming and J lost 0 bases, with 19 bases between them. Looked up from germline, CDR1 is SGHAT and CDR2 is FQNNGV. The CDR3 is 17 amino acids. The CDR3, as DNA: TGTGCCAGCAGCTCCGTCTCTGGGACACGACCCTCCTACGAGCAGTACTTC. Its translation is CASSSVSGTRPSYEQYF.

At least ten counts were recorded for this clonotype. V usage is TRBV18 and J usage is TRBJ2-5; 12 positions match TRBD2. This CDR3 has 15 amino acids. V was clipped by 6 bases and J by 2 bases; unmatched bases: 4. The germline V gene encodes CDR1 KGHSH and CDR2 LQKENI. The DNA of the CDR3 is TGTGCCAGCTCCAGGACTAGCGGGGCACAAGAGACCCAGTACTTC. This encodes CASSRTSGAQETQYF.

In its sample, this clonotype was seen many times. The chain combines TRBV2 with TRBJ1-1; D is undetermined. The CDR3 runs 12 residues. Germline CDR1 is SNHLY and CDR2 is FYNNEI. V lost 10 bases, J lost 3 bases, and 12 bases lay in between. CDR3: CATEIGYTEAFF. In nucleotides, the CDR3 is TGTGCCACTGAAATCGGGTACACTGAAGCTTTCTTT.

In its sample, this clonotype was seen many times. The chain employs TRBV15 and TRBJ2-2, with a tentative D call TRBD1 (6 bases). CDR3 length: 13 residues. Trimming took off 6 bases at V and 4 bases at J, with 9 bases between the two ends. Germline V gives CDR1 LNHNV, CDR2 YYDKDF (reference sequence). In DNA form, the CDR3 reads TGTGCCACCAGAGGACAGATCACCGGGGAGCTGTTTTTT. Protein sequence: CATRGQITGELFF.

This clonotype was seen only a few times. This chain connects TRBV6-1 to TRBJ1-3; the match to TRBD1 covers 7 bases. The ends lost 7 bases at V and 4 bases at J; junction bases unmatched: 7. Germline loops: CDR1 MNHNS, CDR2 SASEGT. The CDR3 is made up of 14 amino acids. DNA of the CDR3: TGTGCCAGCACCCCCGGGACAGCCGGAAACACCATATATTTT. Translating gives CASTPGTAGNTIYF.

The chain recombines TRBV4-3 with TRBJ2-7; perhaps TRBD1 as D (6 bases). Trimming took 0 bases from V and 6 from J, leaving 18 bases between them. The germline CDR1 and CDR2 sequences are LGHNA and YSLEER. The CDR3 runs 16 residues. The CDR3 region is CASSQDWAGQPSEQYF. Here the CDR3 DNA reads TGCGCCAGCAGCCAAGATTGGGCCGGACAGCCATCCGAGCAGTACTTC.

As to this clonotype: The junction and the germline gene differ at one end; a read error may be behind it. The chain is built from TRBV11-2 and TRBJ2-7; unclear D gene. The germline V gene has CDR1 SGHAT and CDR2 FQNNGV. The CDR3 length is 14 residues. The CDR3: CASSTLGDSSEQYF. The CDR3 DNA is TGTGCCAGCAGCACCCTCGGAGATTCCTCCGAGCAGTACTTC.